This T cell receptor beta chain was sequenced for a study of T-cell memory formation after mild COVID-19. This clonotype was counted a few times. Its antigen remains unknown. Germline V gene sequence: CDR1 MNHEY, CDR2 SMNVEV (reference sequence). This CDR3 is built from 13 residues. The ends were cut back, 3 bases at V and 5 bases at J, with 8 bases in the middle. Using constant-segment primers, 5'RACE produced TCR alpha and TCR beta cDNA libraries carrying sample barcodes and UMIs. One entry per CDR3 protein results from TCRdb running MiXCR on the 5' RACE reads. The repertoire holds 400,000 or so distinct CDR3 sequences, with roughly 20% as singletons. Study conclusions and caveats: Day 15 to 85 contracting clones showed balanced CD4/CD8; later expanders leaned CD4+. Several responding clones turned up in pre-infection memory, indicating that cross-reactive memory may have taken part.

The clonotype was recovered from an adult woman who had mild COVID-19 (a few samples of this study predate the infection). Cell type and time point are not known. The V call is TRBV27, the J call TRBJ2-1, with a tentative D call TRBD1 (5 bases). Sequenced input: PBMCs or a T cell subset sorted from them (not recorded which). The CDR3 nucleotides read TGTGCCAGCAGTTTCGCGACAGACAATGAGCAGTTCTTC. Translation: CASSFATDNEQFF.